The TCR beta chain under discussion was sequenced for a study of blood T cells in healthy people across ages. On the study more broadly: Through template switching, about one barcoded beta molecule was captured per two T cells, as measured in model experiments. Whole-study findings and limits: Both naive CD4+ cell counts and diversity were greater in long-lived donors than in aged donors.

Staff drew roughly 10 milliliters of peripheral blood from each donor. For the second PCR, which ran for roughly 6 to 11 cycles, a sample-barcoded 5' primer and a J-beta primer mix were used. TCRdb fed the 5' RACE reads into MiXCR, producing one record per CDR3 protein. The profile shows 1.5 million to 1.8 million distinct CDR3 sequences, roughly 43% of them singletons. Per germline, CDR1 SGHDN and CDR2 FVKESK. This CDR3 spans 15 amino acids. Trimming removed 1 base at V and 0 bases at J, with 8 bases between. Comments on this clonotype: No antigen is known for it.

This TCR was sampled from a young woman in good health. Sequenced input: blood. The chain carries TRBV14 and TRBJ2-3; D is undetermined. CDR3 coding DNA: TGTGCCAGCAGCCAAGGCGGTCCTAGCACAGATACGCAGTATTTT. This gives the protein CASSQGGPSTDTQYF.